This T cell receptor (beta chain) came from a study of blood T cell repertoires in COVID-19. Study background: Italy, Spain and the United States were the sources of the convalescent and acute COVID-19 samples. Nucleic acid was either cDNA or gDNA, and it came from T cells, B-cell-depleted T cells, or PBMCs.

Living in 24 US areas, the participants were between roughly 18 and 90 years of age. The authors' processing: Amplified reference gene primers provided the basis for estimating nucleated cell counts. Clones were sequenced by immunoSEQ multiplex PCR, and TCRdb holds only the in-frame ones, with some missing. V and J calls and clone size come straight from that table; D and trimming were deduced from the DNA. The sample consists of hundreds of thousands of clones, about nine tenths of them appearing once. Trimming removed 5 bases from V and 8 bases from J; junction bases left unmatched: 12. From germline, CDR1 is LGHDT and CDR2 YNNKEL (reference sequence). The CDR3 length is 15 residues.

The TCR was taken from a man in his fifties or sixties who had been exposed to COVID-19. The sequencing input was PBMCs or T cells enriched from blood (not recorded which). This chain links TRBV3-1 (or the pseudogene TRBV3-2) with TRBJ2-3, with 8 positions matching TRBD2. The chain's CDR3 is CASSFAPGLGGTQYF. For the CDR3, the DNA is TGTGCCAGCAGCTTTGCCCCGGGACTAGGAGGTACGCAGTATTTT.